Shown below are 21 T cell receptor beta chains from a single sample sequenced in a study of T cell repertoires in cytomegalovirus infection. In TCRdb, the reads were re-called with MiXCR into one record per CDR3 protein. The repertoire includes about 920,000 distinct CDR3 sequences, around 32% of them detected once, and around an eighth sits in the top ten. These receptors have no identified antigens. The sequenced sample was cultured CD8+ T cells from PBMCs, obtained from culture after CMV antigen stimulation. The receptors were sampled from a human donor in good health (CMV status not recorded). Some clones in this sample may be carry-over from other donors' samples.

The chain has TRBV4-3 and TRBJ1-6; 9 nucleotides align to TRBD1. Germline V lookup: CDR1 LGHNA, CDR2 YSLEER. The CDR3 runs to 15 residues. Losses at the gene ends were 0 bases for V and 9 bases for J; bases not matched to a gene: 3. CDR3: CASSQERTGASPLHF. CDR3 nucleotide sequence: TGCGCCAGCAGCCAAGAACGGACAGGGGCTTCACCCCTCCACTTT.

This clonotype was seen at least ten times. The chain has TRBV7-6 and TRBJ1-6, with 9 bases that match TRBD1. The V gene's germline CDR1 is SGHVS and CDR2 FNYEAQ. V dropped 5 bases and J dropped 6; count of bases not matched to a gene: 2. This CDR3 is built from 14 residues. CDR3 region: CASSRQGGNSPLHF. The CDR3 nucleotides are TGTGCCAGCAGCCGACAGGGGGGTAATTCACCCCTCCACTTT.

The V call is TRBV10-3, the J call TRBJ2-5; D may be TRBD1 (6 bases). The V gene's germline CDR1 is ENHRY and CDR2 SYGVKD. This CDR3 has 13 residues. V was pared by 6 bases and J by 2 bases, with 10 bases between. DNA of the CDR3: TGTGCCATCAGACTAGGACAGCAAGAGACCCAGTACTTC. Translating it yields CAIRLGQQETQYF.

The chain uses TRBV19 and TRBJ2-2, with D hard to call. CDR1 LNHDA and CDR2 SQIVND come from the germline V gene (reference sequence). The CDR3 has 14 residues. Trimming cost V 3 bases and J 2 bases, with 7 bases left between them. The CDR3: CASSMGINTGELFF. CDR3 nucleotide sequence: TGTGCCAGTAGTATGGGCATTAACACCGGGGAGCTGTTTTTT.

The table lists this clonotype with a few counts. CDR3 residues: CASSARFEAFF. CDR3 DNA sequence: TGTGCCAGCAGCGCTCGTTTTGAAGCTTTCTTT. The chain recombines TRBV7-9 with TRBJ1-1, with D unresolved. The CDR3 length is 11 residues. Germline V CDR1 and CDR2: SEHNR, FQNEAQ (reference sequence). Trimming removed 5 bases at V and 7 bases at J, with 8 bases between.

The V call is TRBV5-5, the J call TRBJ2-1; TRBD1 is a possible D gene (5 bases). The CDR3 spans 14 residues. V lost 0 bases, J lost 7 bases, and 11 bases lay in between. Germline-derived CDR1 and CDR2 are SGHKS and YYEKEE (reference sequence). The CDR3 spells CASSLEGARNEQFF. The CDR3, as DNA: TGTGCCAGCAGCTTGGAAGGGGCGCGGAATGAGCAGTTCTTC.

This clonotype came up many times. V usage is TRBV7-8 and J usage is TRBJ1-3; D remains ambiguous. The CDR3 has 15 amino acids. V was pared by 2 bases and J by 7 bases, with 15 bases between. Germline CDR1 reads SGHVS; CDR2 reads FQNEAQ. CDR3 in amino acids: CASSLSGGARNTIYF. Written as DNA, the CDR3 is TGTGCCAGCAGCTTAAGCGGCGGAGCCAGGAACACCATATATTTT.

The CDR3 DNA follows: TGTGCCAGTAGTATCGGCAAGACTGGGGCCAACGTCCTGACTTTC. This codes for CASSIGKTGANVLTF. The J gene is TRBJ2-6, the V gene TRBV19; the D is unclear. Trimming cost V 3 bases and J 2 bases, with 8 bases left between them. CDR3 length equals 15 residues. The germline V gene has CDR1 LNHDA and CDR2 SQIVND (reference sequence).

This CDR3 is CSARGSGGATYEQYV. The CDR3, as DNA: TGCAGTGCTAGAGGAAGCGGGGGGGCCACCTACGAGCAGTACGTC. V gene TRBV20-1 combines with J gene TRBJ2-7; 10 nucleotides align to TRBD2. This CDR3 spans 15 amino acids. CDR1 is DFQATT and CDR2 is SNEGSKA in the germline V gene (reference sequence). Losses at the gene ends were 1 base for V and 2 bases for J; bases not matched to a gene: 5.

CDR3 protein: CASSLPAGEGFAGELFF. CDR3 nucleotides: TGTGCCAGCAGCTTACCGGCAGGGGAGGGATTCGCCGGGGAGCTGTTTTTT. The genes are TRBV7-2 and TRBJ2-2, with D perhaps TRBD2 (7 bases). V gave up 2 bases and J gave up 6 bases, with 19 bases separating them. The CDR3 runs 17 residues. In germline, CDR1 is SGHTA, CDR2 FQGNSA. Drawing the rest from reference TRBV7-2 and TRBJ2-2, the complete variable domain is GAGVSQSPSNKVTEKGKDVELRCDPISGHTALYWYRQSLGQGLEFLIYFQGNSAPDKSGLPSDRFSAERTGGSVSTLTIQRTQQEDSAVYLCASSLPAGEGFAGELFFGEGSRLTVL.

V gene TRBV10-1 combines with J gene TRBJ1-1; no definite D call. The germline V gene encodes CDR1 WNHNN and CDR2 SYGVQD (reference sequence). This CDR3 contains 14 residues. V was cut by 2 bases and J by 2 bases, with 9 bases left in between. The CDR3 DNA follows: TGCGCCAGCAGTGAGCTGGGCAGCAACACTGAAGCTTTCTTT. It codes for CASSELGSNTEAFF.

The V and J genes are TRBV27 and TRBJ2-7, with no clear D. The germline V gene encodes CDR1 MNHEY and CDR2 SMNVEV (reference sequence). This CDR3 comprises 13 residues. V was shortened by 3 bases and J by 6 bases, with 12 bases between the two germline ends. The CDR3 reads CASSLGLLSEQYV. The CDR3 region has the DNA TGTGCCAGCAGTTTGGGCCTACTCTCCGAGCAGTACGTC.

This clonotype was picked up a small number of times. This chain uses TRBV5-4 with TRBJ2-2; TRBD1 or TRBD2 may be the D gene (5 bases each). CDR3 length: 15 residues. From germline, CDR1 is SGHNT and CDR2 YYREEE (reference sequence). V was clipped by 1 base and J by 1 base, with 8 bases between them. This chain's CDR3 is CASSLWGWNTGELFF. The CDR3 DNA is TGTGCCAGCAGCTTGTGGGGGTGGAACACCGGGGAGCTGTTTTTT.

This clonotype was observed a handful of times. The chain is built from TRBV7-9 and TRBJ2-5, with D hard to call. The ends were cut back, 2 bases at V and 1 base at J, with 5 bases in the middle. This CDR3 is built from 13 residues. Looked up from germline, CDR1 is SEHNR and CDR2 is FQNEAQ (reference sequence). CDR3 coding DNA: TGTGCCAGCAGCTTATTGGTCCAAGAGACCCAGTACTTC. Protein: CASSLLVQETQYF.

CDR3 coding DNA: TGTGCCAGCAGTTACTCGACGGAGGGGGCGAATGAAAAACTGTTTTTT. Amino acids: CASSYSTEGANEKLFF. The chain uses TRBV6-5 and TRBJ1-4; the match to TRBD1 covers 7 bases. The CDR3 contains 16 residues. The V gene's germline CDR1 is MNHEY and CDR2 SVGAGI. With 0 bases clipped from V and 5 bases from J, the junction kept 6 bases outside the gene matches.

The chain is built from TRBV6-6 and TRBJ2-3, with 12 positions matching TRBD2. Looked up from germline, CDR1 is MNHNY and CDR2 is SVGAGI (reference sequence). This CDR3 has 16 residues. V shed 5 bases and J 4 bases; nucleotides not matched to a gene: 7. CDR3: CASSHLAGGPSDTQYF. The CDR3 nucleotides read TGTGCCAGCAGTCATCTAGCGGGGGGGCCCTCAGATACGCAGTATTTT.

The CDR3 DNA follows: TGTGCCAGCAGCCCCCCGGGGGAGCAGTACGAGCAGTACTTC. Protein sequence: CASSPPGEQYEQYF. This chain joins TRBV11-2 and TRBJ2-7, with TRBD2 as a possible D gene (6 bases). Trimming cost V 5 bases and J 4 bases, with 15 bases left between them. The CDR3 is 14 residues long. The V gene's germline CDR1 is SGHAT and CDR2 FQNNGV.

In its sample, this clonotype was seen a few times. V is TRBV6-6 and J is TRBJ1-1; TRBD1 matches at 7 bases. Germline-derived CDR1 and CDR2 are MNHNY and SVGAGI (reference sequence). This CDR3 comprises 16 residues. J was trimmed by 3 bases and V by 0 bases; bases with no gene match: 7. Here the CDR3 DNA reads TGTGCCAGCAGTTACTCCGATGACAGGGCGGACACTGAAGCTTTCTTT. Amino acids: CASSYSDDRADTEAFF.

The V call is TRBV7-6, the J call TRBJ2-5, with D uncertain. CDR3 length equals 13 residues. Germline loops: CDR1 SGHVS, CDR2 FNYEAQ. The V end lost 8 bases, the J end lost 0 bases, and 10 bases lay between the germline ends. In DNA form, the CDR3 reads TGTGCCAGCGACGAGTGGTACCAAGAGACCCAGTACTTC. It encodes CASDEWYQETQYF.

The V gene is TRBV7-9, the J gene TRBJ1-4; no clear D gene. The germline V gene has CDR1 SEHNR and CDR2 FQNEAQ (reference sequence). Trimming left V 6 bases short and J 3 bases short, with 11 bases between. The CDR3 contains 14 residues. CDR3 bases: TGTGCCAGCAGTCTGGCTGTCGCTAATGAAAAACTGTTTTTT. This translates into CASSLAVANEKLFF.

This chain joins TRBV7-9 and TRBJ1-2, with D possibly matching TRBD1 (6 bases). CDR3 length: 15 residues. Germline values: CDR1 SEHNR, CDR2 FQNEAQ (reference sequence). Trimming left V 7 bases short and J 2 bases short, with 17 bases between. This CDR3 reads CASTPPSRGNYGYTF. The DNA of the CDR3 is TGTGCCAGCACACCCCCTTCGAGGGGGAACTATGGCTACACCTTC.